This entry lists 18 T cell receptor beta chains sequenced from one sample in a study of cytomegalovirus exposure and HLA in healthy donors. Amplification used 60 Vbeta primers and 13 Jbeta primers. Assay: immunoSEQ multiplex PCR; the TCRdb copy retains only in-frame clones and omits some. The ten most abundant clones cover roughly 2% of a sample with about 130,000 clones. The material sequenced was PBMCs. The origin of the receptors is a woman aged 55-69 years in good health and CMV-seronegative.

In regard to this clone: At one end, the junction sequence differs from germline, possibly due to a read error. The chain is built from TRBV7-3 and TRBJ2-6; a possible D gene is TRBD2 (6 bases). CDR1 and CDR2 from the germline V gene are SGHTA and FQGTGA. The CDR3 covers 16 residues. The CDR3 sequence is CASSLSSGVGANALTF. As DNA, the CDR3 is TGTGCCAGCAGCTTAAGCTCGGGGGTTGGGGCCAACGCCCTGACTTTC.

This chain joins TRBV12-5 and TRBJ2-2, with D uncertain. This CDR3 has 13 amino acids. The V gene lost 1 base and the J gene lost 4 bases, with 4 bases spanning the gap. The germline CDR1 and CDR2 sequences are LGHNT and FRNRAP. CDR3 sequence: CASGLAVTGELFF. In DNA, the CDR3 is TGTGCTAGTGGTTTGGCAGTCACCGGGGAGCTGTTTTTT.

V is TRBV9 and J is TRBJ1-6, with D tentatively TRBD1 (6 bases). The germline CDR1 and CDR2 sequences are SGDLS and YYNGEE. This CDR3 spans 12 amino acids. Trimming took 4 bases from V and 7 from J, leaving 6 bases between them. The CDR3 is CASSQGNSPLHF. CDR3 DNA: TGTGCCAGCAGCCAGGGGAATTCACCCCTCCACTTT.

The V gene is TRBV7-3, the J gene TRBJ2-7, with TRBD2 matching over 7 bases. The germline V gene encodes CDR1 SGHTA and CDR2 FQGTGA. With V trimmed by 2 bases and J by 5 bases, 3 bases remained unmatched. This CDR3 is 13 amino acids long. The CDR3 region has the DNA TGTGCCAGCAGCTTAGCGGGGGTCAACGAGCAGTACTTC. Translation gives CASSLAGVNEQYF. Together with reference TRBV7-3 and TRBJ2-7, the CDR3 gives the full variable domain: GAGVSQTPSNKVTEKGKYVELRCDPISGHTALYWYRQSLGQGPEFLIYFQGTGAADDSGLPNDRFFAVRPEGSVSTLKIQRTERGDSAVYLCASSLAGVNEQYFGPGTRLTVT.

This chain joins TRBV18 and TRBJ2-7; possible D gene TRBD2, 5 bases. V lost 0 bases, J lost 3 bases, and 9 bases lay in between. The CDR3 is 14 residues long. Germline loops: CDR1 KGHSH, CDR2 LQKENI. CDR3 residues: CASSPPGASYEQYF. CDR3 sequence (DNA): TGTGCCAGCTCACCACCGGGAGCCAGCTACGAGCAGTACTTC. The full variable domain, its missing parts supplied by reference TRBV18 and TRBJ2-7, is NAGVMQNPRHLVRRRGQEARLRCSPMKGHSHVYWYRQLPEEGLKFMVYLQKENIIDESGMPKERFSAEFPKEGPSILRIQQVVRGDSAAYFCASSPPGASYEQYFGPGTRLTVT.

The genes are TRBV5-1 and TRBJ1-1; TRBD1 might be the D (5 bases). The CDR3 covers 16 residues. The V gene lost 5 bases and the J gene lost 6 bases, with 23 bases spanning the gap. CDR1 is SGHRS, CDR2 YFSETQ, per germline. Here the CDR3 DNA reads TGCGCCAGCAGTTTTGGGTCGGGGGGGGTGAAAGCTGAAGCTTTCTTT. It codes for CASSFGSGGVKAEAFF.

This rearrangement joins TRBV5-1 to TRBJ2-5, with D unresolved. The DNA end is a closer match to TRBJ2-7, so the J assignment may be wrong. Germline CDR1 and CDR2: SGHRS and YFSETQ. The CDR3 loop spans 13 amino acids. The DNA of the CDR3 is TGCGCCAGCAGCTTGGGTTTTTCCTACGAGCAGTACTTC. Residues: CASSLGFSYEQYF.

This chain uses TRBV11-3 with TRBJ1-1; unclear D gene. Germline CDR1 is SGHNT and CDR2 is YENEEA. Trimming pared 6 bases from V and 1 base from J, leaving 6 bases between. This CDR3 is 12 amino acids long. CDR3 coding DNA: TGTGCCAGCAGTCGGGAGAACACTGAAGCTTTCTTT. As protein: CASSRENTEAFF. The whole variable domain, filled in from reference TRBV11-3 and TRBJ1-1, reads EAGVVQSPRYKIIEKKQPVAFWCNPISGHNTLYWYLQNLGQGPELLIRYENEEAVDDSQLPKDRFSAERLKGVDSTLKIQPAELGDSAVYLCASSRENTEAFFGQGTRLTVV.

The rearrangement links TRBV7-9 to TRBJ1-3, with D perhaps matching TRBD1 (5 bases). CDR1 and CDR2 (germline): SEHNR, FQNEAQ (reference sequence). This CDR3 spans 15 amino acids. Trimming removed 3 bases from V and 6 bases from J, with 15 bases in between. CDR3 in amino acids: CASSLDSGNLNTIYF. Written as DNA, the CDR3 is TGTGCCAGCAGCTTGGATTCAGGGAATTTAAACACCATATATTTT.

V is TRBV5-7 and J is TRBJ2-2; 7 nucleotides agree with TRBD2. TRBV5-7 has ORF status, its function being uncertain. The CDR3 is 15 amino acids. J was trimmed by 6 bases and V by 2 bases; bases with no gene match: 7. The CDR3 reads CASSLGTTHPGELFF. The CDR3 nucleotides are TGTGCCAGCAGCTTAGGGACTACACACCCCGGGGAGCTGTTTTTT.

The chain has TRBV19 and TRBJ1-3; D is ambiguous. The CDR3 has 13 amino acids. From germline, CDR1 is LNHDA and CDR2 SQIVND (reference sequence). V was pared by 6 bases and J by 5 bases, with 11 bases between. CDR3 in amino acids: CASSPSGRNTIYF. CDR3 nucleotide sequence: TGTGCCAGTAGCCCGTCCGGGAGAAACACCATATATTTT.

The chain couples TRBV5-4 to TRBJ2-1, with TRBD2 matching 10 bases. V was clipped by 0 bases and J by 0 bases; unmatched bases: 6. The length of the CDR3 is 18 residues. Germline CDR1 SGHNT, CDR2 YYREEE (reference sequence). CDR3 DNA: TGTGCCAGCAGCTTGGTACTAGCGGGGATTTACTCCTACAATGAGCAGTTCTTC. Its protein is CASSLVLAGIYSYNEQFF.

V gene TRBV30 combines with J gene TRBJ2-4, with 7 nucleotides matching TRBD2. The CDR3 is made up of 12 amino acids. The V segment lost 2 bases and the J segment 6 bases; nucleotides outside the gene matches: 1. Germline CDR1 and CDR2: GTSNPN and SVGIG (reference sequence). CDR3 DNA sequence: TGTGCCTGGAGTCCGGGGGGAAACATTCAGTACTTC. This codes for CAWSPGGNIQYF.

The V gene is TRBV5-1, the J gene TRBJ2-5; 7 bases line up with TRBD2. The V segment lost 7 bases and the J segment 2 bases; nucleotides outside the gene matches: 11. Germline V gene data show CDR1 as SGHRS and CDR2 as YFSETQ. The length of the CDR3 is 15 residues. CDR3 sequence: CASGLISAGQETQYF. Here the CDR3 DNA reads TGCGCCAGCGGATTAATCTCAGCGGGACAAGAGACCCAGTACTTC.

The CDR3 nucleotides are TGTGCCAGCAGTCAAAACAGGGGAATGAACACTGAAGCTTTCTTT. As protein: CASSQNRGMNTEAFF. The chain couples TRBV27 to TRBJ1-1; 7 bases agree with TRBD1. Losses at the gene ends were 5 bases for V and 0 bases for J; bases not matched to a gene: 6. This CDR3 spans 15 amino acids. CDR1 MNHEY and CDR2 SMNVEV come from the germline V gene (reference sequence).

V is TRBV2 and J is TRBJ2-7; possibly TRBD2 for D (5 bases). V was pared by 7 bases and J by 3 bases, with 19 bases between. CDR3 length: 15 residues. The germline V gene has CDR1 SNHLY and CDR2 FYNNEI. CDR3 amino acids: CASILSPGSFYEQYF. DNA of the CDR3: TGTGCCAGCATCCTTTCGCCGGGGTCTTTCTACGAGCAGTACTTC.

In DNA form, the CDR3 reads TGTGCCAGCAGTTTAAGTAGACCACGGGCCGGGGAGCTGTTTTTT. The encoded protein is CASSLSRPRAGELFF. The chain combines TRBV27 with TRBJ2-2; D uncertain. Germline V gene data show CDR1 as MNHEY and CDR2 as SMNVEV (reference sequence). V was trimmed by 2 bases and J by 6 bases, leaving 13 bases between them. This CDR3 spans 15 amino acids.

The chain employs TRBV9 and TRBJ2-7; 8 bases map to TRBD2. Germline-derived CDR1 and CDR2 are SGDLS and YYNGEE. V shed 1 base, J shed 4 bases, and the junction held 7 bases outside the gene matches. CDR3 size: 15 residues. The DNA of the CDR3 is TGTGCCAGCAGCGTAAGAGGAAGCGGGAGTTACGAGCAGTACTTC. As protein: CASSVRGSGSYEQYF.